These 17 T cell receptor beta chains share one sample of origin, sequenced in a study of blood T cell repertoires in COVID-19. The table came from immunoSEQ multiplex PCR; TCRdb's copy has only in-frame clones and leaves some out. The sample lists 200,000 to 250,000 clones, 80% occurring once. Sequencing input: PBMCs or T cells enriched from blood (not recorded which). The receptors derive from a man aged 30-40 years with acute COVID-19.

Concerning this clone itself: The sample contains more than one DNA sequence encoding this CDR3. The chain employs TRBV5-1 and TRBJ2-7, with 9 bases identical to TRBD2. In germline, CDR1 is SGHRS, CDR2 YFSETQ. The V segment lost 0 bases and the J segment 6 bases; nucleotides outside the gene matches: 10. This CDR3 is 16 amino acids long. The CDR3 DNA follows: TGCGCCAGCAGCTTGGAAGCGCGGGGGGGATTGGGCGAGCAGTACTTC. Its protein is CASSLEARGGLGEQYF.

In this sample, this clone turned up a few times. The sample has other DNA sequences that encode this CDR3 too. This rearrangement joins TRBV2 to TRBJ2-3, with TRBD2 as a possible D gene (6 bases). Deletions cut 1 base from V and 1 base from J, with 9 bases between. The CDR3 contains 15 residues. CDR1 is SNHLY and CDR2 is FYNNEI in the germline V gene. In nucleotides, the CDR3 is TGTGCCAGCAGTGAAGGGCGGGGAGGCACAGATACGCAGTATTTT. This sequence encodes CASSEGRGGTDTQYF.

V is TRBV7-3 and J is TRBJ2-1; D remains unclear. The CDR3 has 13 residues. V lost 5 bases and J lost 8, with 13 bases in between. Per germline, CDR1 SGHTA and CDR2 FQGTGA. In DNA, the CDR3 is TGTGCCAGCAGCCCCGTCCCGGCGGATGAGCAGTTCTTC. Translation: CASSPVPADEQFF. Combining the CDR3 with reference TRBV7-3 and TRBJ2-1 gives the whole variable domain GAGVSQTPSNKVTEKGKYVELRCDPISGHTALYWYRQSLGQGPEFLIYFQGTGAADDSGLPNDRFFAVRPEGSVSTLKIQRTERGDSAVYLCASSPVPADEQFFGPGTRLTVL.

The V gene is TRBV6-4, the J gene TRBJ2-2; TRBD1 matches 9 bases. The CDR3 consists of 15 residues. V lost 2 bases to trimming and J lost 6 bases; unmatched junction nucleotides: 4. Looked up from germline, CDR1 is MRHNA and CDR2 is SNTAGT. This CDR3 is CASSDVGTGPGELFF. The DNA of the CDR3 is TGTGCCAGCAGTGACGTGGGGACAGGGCCCGGGGAGCTGTTTTTT.

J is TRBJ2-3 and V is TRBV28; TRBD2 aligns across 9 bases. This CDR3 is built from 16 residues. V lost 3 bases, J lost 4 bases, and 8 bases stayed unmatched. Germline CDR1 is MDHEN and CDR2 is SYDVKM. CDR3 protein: CASSLMGRGGPDTQYF. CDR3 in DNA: TGTGCCAGCAGTTTGATGGGGCGGGGGGGACCAGATACGCAGTATTTT.

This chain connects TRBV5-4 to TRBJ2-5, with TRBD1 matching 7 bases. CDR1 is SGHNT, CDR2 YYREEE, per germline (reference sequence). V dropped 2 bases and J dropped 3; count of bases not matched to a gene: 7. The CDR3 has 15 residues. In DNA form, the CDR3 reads TGTGCCAGCAGCTTAATCGAAACAGGGGAAGAGACCCAGTACTTC. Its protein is CASSLIETGEETQYF.

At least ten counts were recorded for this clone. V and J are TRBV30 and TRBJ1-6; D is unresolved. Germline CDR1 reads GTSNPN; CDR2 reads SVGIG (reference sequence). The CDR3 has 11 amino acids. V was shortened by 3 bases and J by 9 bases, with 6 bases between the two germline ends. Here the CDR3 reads CAWSAVSPLHF. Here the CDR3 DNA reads TGTGCCTGGAGCGCGGTTTCACCCCTCCACTTT.

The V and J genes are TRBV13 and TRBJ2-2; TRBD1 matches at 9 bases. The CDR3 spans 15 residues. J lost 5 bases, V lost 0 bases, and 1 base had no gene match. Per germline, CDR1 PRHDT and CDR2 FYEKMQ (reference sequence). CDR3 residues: CASSLGQGATGELFF. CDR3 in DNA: TGTGCCAGCAGCTTAGGACAGGGGGCGACCGGGGAGCTGTTTTTT.

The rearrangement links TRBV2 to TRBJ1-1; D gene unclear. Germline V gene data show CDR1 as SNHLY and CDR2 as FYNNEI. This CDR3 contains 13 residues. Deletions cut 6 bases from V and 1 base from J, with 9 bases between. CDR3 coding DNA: TGTGCCAGCAGGTTTGGCCAGAACACTGAAGCTTTCTTT. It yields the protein CASRFGQNTEAFF. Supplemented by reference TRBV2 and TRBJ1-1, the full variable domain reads EPEVTQTPSHQVTQMGQEVILRCVPISNHLYFYWYRQILGQKVEFLVSFYNNEISEKSEIFDDQFSVERPDGSNFTLKIRSTKLEDSAMYFCASRFGQNTEAFFGQGTRLTVV.

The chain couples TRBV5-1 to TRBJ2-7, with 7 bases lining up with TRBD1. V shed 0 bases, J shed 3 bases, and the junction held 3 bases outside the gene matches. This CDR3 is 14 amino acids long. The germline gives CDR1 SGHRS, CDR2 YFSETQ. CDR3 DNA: TGCGCCAGCAGCTTGGACAGGGGTTACTACGAGCAGTACTTC. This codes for CASSLDRGYYEQYF.

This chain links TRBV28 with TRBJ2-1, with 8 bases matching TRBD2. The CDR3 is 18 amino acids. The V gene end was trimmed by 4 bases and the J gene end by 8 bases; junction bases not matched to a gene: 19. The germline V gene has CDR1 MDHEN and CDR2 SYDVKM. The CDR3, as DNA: TGTGCCAGCAGTTCCTCGGTCGGTCTTCGGGGGGGCGTTGATGAGCAGTTCTTC. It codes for CASSSSVGLRGGVDEQFF.

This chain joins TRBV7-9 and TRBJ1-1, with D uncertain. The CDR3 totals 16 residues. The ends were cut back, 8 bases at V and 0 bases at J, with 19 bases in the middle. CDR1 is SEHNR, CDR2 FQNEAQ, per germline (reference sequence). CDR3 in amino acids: CASAPRDWVMNTEAFF. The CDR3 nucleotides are TGTGCCAGCGCTCCCCGGGATTGGGTTATGAACACTGAAGCTTTCTTT.

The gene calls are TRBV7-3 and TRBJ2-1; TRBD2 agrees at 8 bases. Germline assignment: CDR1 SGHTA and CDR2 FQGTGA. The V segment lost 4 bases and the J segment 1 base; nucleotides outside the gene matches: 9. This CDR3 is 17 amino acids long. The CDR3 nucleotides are TGTGCCAGCAGCTACCGAGCGGGGGTTCGTTCCTACAATGAGCAGTTCTTC. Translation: CASSYRAGVRSYNEQFF. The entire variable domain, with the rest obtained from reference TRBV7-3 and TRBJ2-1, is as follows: GAGVSQTPSNKVTEKGKYVELRCDPISGHTALYWYRQSLGQGPEFLIYFQGTGAADDSGLPNDRFFAVRPEGSVSTLKIQRTERGDSAVYLCASSYRAGVRSYNEQFFGPGTRLTVL.

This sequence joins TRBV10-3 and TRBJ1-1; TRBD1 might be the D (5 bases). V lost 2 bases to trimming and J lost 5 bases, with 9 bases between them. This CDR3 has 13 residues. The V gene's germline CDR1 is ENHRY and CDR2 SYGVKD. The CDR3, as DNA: TGTGCCATCAGTGAGCAGGGCCGGACTGAAGCTTTCTTT. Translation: CAISEQGRTEAFF.

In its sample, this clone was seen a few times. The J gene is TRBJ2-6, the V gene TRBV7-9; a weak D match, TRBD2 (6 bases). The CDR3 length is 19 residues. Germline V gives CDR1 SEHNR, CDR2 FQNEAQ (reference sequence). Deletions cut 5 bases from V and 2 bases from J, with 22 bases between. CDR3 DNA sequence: TGTGCCAGCAGCCACACCTGGACGGCGGGGAGCGCTGGGGCCAACGTCCTGACTTTC. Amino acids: CASSHTWTAGSAGANVLTF.

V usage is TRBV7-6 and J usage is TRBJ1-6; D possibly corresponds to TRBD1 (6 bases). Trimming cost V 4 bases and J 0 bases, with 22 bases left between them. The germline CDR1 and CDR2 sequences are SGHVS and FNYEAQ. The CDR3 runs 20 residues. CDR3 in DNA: TGTGCCAGCAGCTCCGACGCCTCAGGGGCGCTCGGCTCCTATAATTCACCCCTCCACTTT. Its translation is CASSSDASGALGSYNSPLHF.

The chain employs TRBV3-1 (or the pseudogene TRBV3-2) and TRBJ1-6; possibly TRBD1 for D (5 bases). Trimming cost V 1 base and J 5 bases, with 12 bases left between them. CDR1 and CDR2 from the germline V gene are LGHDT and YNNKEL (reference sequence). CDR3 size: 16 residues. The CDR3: CASSQALGLDNSPLHF. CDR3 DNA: TGTGCCAGCAGCCAAGCCCTGGGACTGGATAATTCACCCCTCCACTTT.